The rows below give T cell receptor beta chains drawn from one sample of a study of shared clonotypes between healthy human individuals. Assay used: immunoSEQ multiplex PCR; TCRdb lists only in-frame clones, some missing. The table includes more than 2 million clones, approximately 94% detected once. The material sequenced was naive CD4+ T cells sorted from blood. These receptors originate from a man younger than 35 in good health. Both conserved end residues are part of each CDR3. Each record gives: V gene, clone size, J gene, D gene, CDR3 protein, CDR3 DNA. A D gene is named only where the DNA matches it firmly. Some rows mark clone size as missing; the rest say once, few, many or name a class of expanded clone.

V: TRBV11-2
size: .
J: TRBJ2-7
D: .
CDR3: CASSLGGNEQYF
DNA: TGTGCCAGCAGCTTGGGAGGTAACGAGCAGTACTTC

V: TRBV29-1
size: .
J: TRBJ1-3
D: TRBD1
CDR3: CSVATGVQRNTIYF
DNA: TGCAGCGTTGCAACAGGGGTACAAAGAAACACCATATATTTT

V: TRBV7-9
size: .
J: TRBJ1-2
D: .
CDR3: CASSRINYGYTF
DNA: TGTGCCAGCAGCAGGATTAACTATGGCTACACCTTC

V: TRBV5-4
size: .
J: TRBJ2-2
D: TRBD1
CDR3: CASSGARGPENTGELFF
DNA: TGTGCCAGCAGCGGGGCGAGGGGGCCGGAGAACACCGGGGAGCTGTTTTTT

V: TRBV4-3
size: .
J: TRBJ2-5
D: .
CDR3: CASSQDKGGTQYF
DNA: TGCGCCAGCAGCCAAGATAAGGGGGGGACCCAGTACTTC

V: TRBV10-3
size: .
J: TRBJ1-1
D: TRBD1
CDR3: CASRGGGTEAFF
DNA: TGTGCCTCCAGGGGGGGAGGGACTGAAGCTTTCTTT

V: TRBV20-1
size: .
J: TRBJ2-3
D: .
CDR3: CSASQSDTQYF
DNA: TGCAGTGCTAGCCAATCCGATACGCAGTATTTT

V: TRBV6-5
size: .
J: TRBJ1-4
D: .
CDR3: CASSYSSAGGREKLFF
DNA: TGTGCCAGCAGTTACTCGTCGGCCGGGGGTCGGGAAAAACTGTTTTTT

V: TRBV28
size: .
J: TRBJ2-7
D: TRBD1
CDR3: CASRGRDRGQYEQYF
DNA: TGTGCCAGCAGGGGTAGAGACAGGGGGCAATACGAGCAGTACTTC

V: TRBV9
size: once
J: TRBJ1-2
D: .
CDR3: CASSVEEGPNYGYTF
DNA: TGTGCCAGCAGCGTAGAGGAGGGGCCGAACTATGGCTACACCTTC

V: TRBV18
size: .
J: TRBJ2-5
D: TRBD2
CDR3: CASSTGLAGEQETQYF
DNA: TGTGCCAGCTCAACCGGACTAGCGGGTGAACAAGAGACCCAGTACTTC

V: TRBV30
size: .
J: TRBJ1-2
D: .
CDR3: CAWSTGRIGGYTF
DNA: TGTGCCTGGAGTACAGGGAGGATCGGTGGCTACACCTTC

V: TRBV5-5
size: .
J: TRBJ2-1
D: TRBD1
CDR3: CASSQQGNGYNEQFF
DNA: TGTGCCAGCAGCCAACAGGGGAACGGATACAATGAGCAGTTCTTC

V: TRBV9
size: .
J: TRBJ2-3
D: TRBD2
CDR3: CASSVGGGLGRTSTDTQYF
DNA: TGTGCCAGCAGCGTAGGCGGGGGACTAGGCCGAACTAGCACAGATACGCAGTATTTT

V: TRBV5-5
size: .
J: TRBJ1-1
D: .
CDR3: CASSDRTADTEAFF
DNA: TGTGCCAGCAGTGACCGGACAGCTGACACTGAAGCTTTCTTT

V: TRBV7-6
size: .
J: TRBJ2-1
D: .
CDR3: CASSLVSGSYNEQFF
DNA: TGTGCCAGCAGCTTAGTCTCGGGCTCCTACAATGAGCAGTTCTTC

V: TRBV11-2
size: .
J: TRBJ2-7
D: .
CDR3: CASSLDRHPYEQYF
DNA: TGTGCCAGCAGCTTAGACCGCCACCCCTACGAGCAGTACTTC

V: TRBV4-1
size: .
J: TRBJ1-2
D: TRBD1
CDR3: CASSQERGDRGLRGYTF
DNA: TGCGCCAGCAGCCAAGAAAGGGGTGACAGGGGGCTTCGGGGCTACACCTTC

V: TRBV7-7
size: .
J: TRBJ2-1
D: .
CDR3: CASSLARLGSSYNEQFF
DNA: TGTGCTAGCAGCTTAGCCCGGCTAGGTAGCTCCTACAATGAGCAGTTCTTC

V: TRBV7-3
size: .
J: TRBJ2-1
D: .
CDR3: CASSPRGRNEQFF
DNA: TGTGCCAGCAGCCCCAGGGGCCGCAATGAGCAGTTCTTC

V: TRBV10-1
size: .
J: TRBJ1-4
D: .
CDR3: CASSEGQSSEKLFF
DNA: TGCGCCAGCAGTGAGGGACAGAGCTCGGAAAAACTGTTTTTT

V: TRBV15
size: .
J: TRBJ2-1
D: TRBD2
CDR3: CATSRGGTSGSFNEQFF
DNA: TGTGCCACCAGCAGAGGGGGGACTAGCGGGAGTTTCAATGAGCAGTTCTTC

V: TRBV6-5
size: .
J: TRBJ2-2
D: .
CDR3: CASRTTTGELFF
DNA: TGTGCCAGCAGGACCACCACCGGGGAGCTGTTTTTT

V: TRBV7-2
size: .
J: TRBJ2-5
D: .
CDR3: CASSLTNRETQYF
DNA: TGTGCCAGCAGCTTAACCAATCGCGAGACCCAGTACTTC

V: TRBV9
size: .
J: TRBJ2-7
D: TRBD2
CDR3: CASSVESGGTYEQYF
DNA: TGTGCCAGCAGCGTAGAGAGCGGGGGGACCTACGAGCAGTACTTC

V: TRBV2
size: .
J: TRBJ2-2
D: .
CDR3: CASKAENTGELFF
DNA: TGTGCCAGCAAAGCCGAGAACACCGGGGAGCTGTTTTTT

V: TRBV7-2
size: .
J: TRBJ1-6
D: .
CDR3: CASSGTGSETPLHF
DNA: TGTGCCAGCAGCGGAACAGGGTCTGAAACACCCCTCCACTTT

V: TRBV5-4
size: .
J: TRBJ2-1
D: .
CDR3: CASSLGGAYNEQFF
DNA: TGTGCCAGCAGCTTAGGGGGGGCCTACAATGAGCAGTTCTTC

V: TRBV5-1
size: .
J: TRBJ2-7
D: .
CDR3: CASSLEGTYEQYF
DNA: TGCGCCAGCAGCTTGGAGGGTACCTACGAGCAGTACTTC

V: TRBV30
size: .
J: TRBJ1-6
D: .
CDR3: CAWRGRPTTNSPLHF
DNA: TGTGCCTGGAGGGGGCGCCCGACGACTAATTCACCCCTCCACTTT

V: TRBV6-4
size: .
J: TRBJ2-1
D: .
CDR3: CASRRGEQFF
DNA: TGTGCCAGCAGGCGGGGTGAGCAGTTCTTC